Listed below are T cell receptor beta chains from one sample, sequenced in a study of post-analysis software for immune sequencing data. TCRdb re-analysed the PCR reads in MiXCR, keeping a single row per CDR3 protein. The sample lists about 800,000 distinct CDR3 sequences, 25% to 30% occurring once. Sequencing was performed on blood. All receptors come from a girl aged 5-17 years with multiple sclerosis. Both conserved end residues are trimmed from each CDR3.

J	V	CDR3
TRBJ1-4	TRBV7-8	ASGLGADKLF
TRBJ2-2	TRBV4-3	ASSSGVVLGSWELF
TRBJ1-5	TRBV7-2	ASSLVGQGANQPQH
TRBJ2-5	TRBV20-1	SATPRETQY
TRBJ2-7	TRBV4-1	ASSQVWGDSYEQY
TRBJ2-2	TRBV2	ASSKTDTKNTGELF
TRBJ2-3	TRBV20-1	SAEHLRSSGGTDTQY
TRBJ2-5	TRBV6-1	ASSETATARNLAQY
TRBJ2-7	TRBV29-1	SVELTSRSGGQY
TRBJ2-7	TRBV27	ASRGIGGTSYEQY
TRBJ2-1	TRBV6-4	ARGVDNEQF
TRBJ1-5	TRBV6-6	ASSPRTAQTQPQH
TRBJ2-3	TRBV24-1	ATSGMGDRGTDTQY
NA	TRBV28	ASRPGSETQY
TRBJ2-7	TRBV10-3	AIRTGGYEQY
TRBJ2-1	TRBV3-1	ASSHLGTRTSGEQF
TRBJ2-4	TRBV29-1	SVQVAGDSNLGEQY
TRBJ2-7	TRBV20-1	SYSGTSGREGEQY
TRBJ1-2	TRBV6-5	ASSYTLRIQRGQSYGYT
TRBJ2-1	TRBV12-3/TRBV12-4	ASSLWKGLAFNEQF
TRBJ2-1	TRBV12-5	ASGPQFNEQF
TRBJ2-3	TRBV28	ASSLAREEADTQY
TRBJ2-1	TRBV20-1	SASAGPSSYNEQF
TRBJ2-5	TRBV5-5	ASSWGGGQETQY
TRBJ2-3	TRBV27	ASSFMGPSGRPDTQY
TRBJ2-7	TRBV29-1	SVEGKGREQY
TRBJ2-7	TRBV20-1	SPTGTPGGEQY
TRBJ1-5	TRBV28	ASSVHRGFINQPQH
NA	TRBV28	ASKGRTYEQY
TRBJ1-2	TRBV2	ASRETRTHYGYT
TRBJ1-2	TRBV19	ASSIKDRRYGYT
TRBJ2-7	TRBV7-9	ASSPTLGAYEQY
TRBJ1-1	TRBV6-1	ASRATGYTEAF
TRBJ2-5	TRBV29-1	SGKQGVADPYQETQY
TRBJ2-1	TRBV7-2	ASSFPQTDDSYNEQF
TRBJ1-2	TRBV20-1	SARNPRDPGYGYT
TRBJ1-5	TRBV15	ATSRATGVGNQPQH
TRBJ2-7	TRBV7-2	ASSRPGAEQY
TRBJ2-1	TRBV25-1	ASSGDDTFSYNEQF
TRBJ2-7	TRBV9	ASSVHTESSYEQY
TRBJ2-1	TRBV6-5	ASSKYREQF
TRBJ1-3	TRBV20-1	SARAWRGPGNTIY
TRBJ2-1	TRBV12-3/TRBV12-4	ASSLALADSYNEQF
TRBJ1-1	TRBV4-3	ASSQVLGNTEAF
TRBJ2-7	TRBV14	ASSRHQSSYEQY
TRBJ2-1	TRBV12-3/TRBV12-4	ASSSEQGVNLDEQF
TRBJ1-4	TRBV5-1	ASSLTGAREKLF
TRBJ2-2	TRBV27	ASSIPTPSGGWGELF
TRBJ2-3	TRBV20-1	SAPSETDTQY
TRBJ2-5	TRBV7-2	ASRVSGRAKETQY